This T cell receptor beta chain stems from a study of cytomegalovirus exposure and HLA in healthy donors (dated by TCRdb to between 2016 and 2019). Context from the whole study: According to an earlier analysis of several hundred of the donors, about 179 million T cells yielded 117 million unique TCR beta sequences and 250 to 350 Gb of sequence data. Typing coverage differed by locus: A, B, C, DRB1 and DQB1 were typed in roughly 629-640 donors, DQA1 in 522, DPA1 in around 580, and DPB1 in approximately 450. Besides the first cohort of 500 to 700 subjects, a separate validation cohort made up of some 110 different subjects was used. Using immunosequencing, the study profiled T cell repertoires from 666 subjects and related those repertoires to cytomegalovirus serostatus. In a later analysis, previously published TCR beta repertoires from 666 donors were re-analyzed and high-resolution HLA genotyping was added so that TCR occurrence patterns could be studied. High-throughput TCR immunosequencing, statistical association of individual TCRs with disease status, and machine learning were combined to predict cytomegalovirus infection status. The later analysis used no new phenotypic data to find candidate immune exposures, relying instead on TCR beta sequences and their occurrence across donors. Every discovery cohort repertoire had been produced on one sequencing platform. Because of strong linkage in the cohort, a handful of DR-DQ haplotypes were treated as single units for association and clustering. HLA typing covered class I and class II loci at four-digit resolution. An early release covering roughly 640 HLA-typed donors comprised about 300 gigabases of sequencing data and roughly 86 million unique TCR sequences. Among around 400 genotyped donors of the cohort, an average of around 250,000 unique TCR beta nucleotide sequences was sequenced per donor, of which roughly 17% were non-productive. Donor age, sex, ethnicity and CMV serostatus were compiled alongside the repertoire data. Of the 398 genotyped donors, 81% were placed in the genetic ancestry cluster associated with self-reported Caucasian donors. To decide whether each TCR beta V gene segment behaved as functional or pseudogenic, an earlier analysis of some 600 of the donors relied on high-throughput TCR beta sequencing. The study was designed to test whether signatures of past pathogen exposure could be identified by cataloging public T cell receptors. A later genetic analysis took genome-wide SNP genotypes for about 65% of the roughly 670 donors and used that subset as a discovery cohort. Findings and caveats that apply to the study as a whole: Most CMV-associated TCR beta chains appeared to be HLA-restricted in a later analysis, and the HLA associations seemed to be driven largely by CMV exposure. Several of the top co-occurrence clusters appeared to be linked to parvovirus B19, influenza, CMV and Epstein-Barr virus, according to a later analysis. A cluster of highly shared sequence variants was judged likely to be a technical artifact of the sequencing pipeline. Correlated functional status among segregating V segments might be attributable to linkage disequilibrium, but an unknown experimental factor could not be ruled out. The earlier analysis of about 600 of the donors excluded around 17 rarely observed V segments, including chromosome 9 orphons, because counts were too low. HLA typing was unavailable for some donors at each locus, so association tests used only the typed subset. Only TCR beta chains were sequenced in this cohort, and the absence of alpha or paired-chain data limited detectable features. In an earlier analysis of approximately 590 of the donors, most TCR beta V segments were observed in productive rearrangements about 87% or about 30% of the time, broadly matching IMGT annotations. Assigning TCR associations to individual alleles was difficult when HLA alleles, especially DR and DQ, strongly co-occurred. A later analysis found that HLA-associated TCR beta chains were more clonally expanded and had lower generation probabilities than equally common non-associated chains. V-gene and J-gene trimming of TCR beta chains was associated with a missense DCLRE1C variant in a later genetic analysis, and the association was replicated in an independent cohort. The classifier was reported to diagnose cytomegalovirus status with high specificity and sensitivity in both the original cohort and the validation cohort. A further reported finding was that TCR beta sequences accurately predicted the HLA-A and HLA-B alleles for most subjects in the first cohort. Three of the identified cytomegalovirus-associated TCR beta chains were confirmed in vitro to be specific for cytomegalovirus antigens. Across donors, most TCR sequences were observed very rarely, whereas some public TCRs were present in many individuals. According to a later genetic analysis, donors in an Asian-associated ancestry cluster had fewer N-insertions in productive TCRs than the approximately 630-donor mean. Some IMGT-functional V segments, including TRBV6-2 and TRBV6-3, could not be told apart with the 87-base-pair reads, so those segments were excluded. The presence/absence analyses assumed that sequencing depth was roughly uniform across donors, and that assumption may not be true. In a later analysis, around 17,000 TCR beta sequences were associated with specific HLA alleles at a false discovery rate of 0.05. The authors suggested that the approach could potentially be generalized to other disease states and immunological phenotypes. A later analysis found that TCR association rates varied across HLA loci, with DRB1 alleles showing the most associated TCRs and HLA-C alleles the fewest. Immune exposure information for the cohort was limited to CMV serostatus. A total of 150 or so TCR beta chains were listed by the study as associated with cytomegalovirus.

To note about this clone: The clone's antigen remains unknown. Base qualities are not provided; no much larger clone lies one nucleotide away. The identical CDR3 is also encoded by other nucleotide sequences in the sample.

The cohort comprised fewer than 700 healthy bone marrow donors. All cohort members were sampled while nominally healthy, although unrecorded immune exposures were likely present. The donor tested CMV seropositive, placing the donor among the approximately 310 seropositive members of the cohort. A peripheral blood sample was provided by each donor, and peripheral blood mononuclear cells were used for TCR beta sequencing. Genomic DNA extraction from the blood cell samples was performed with the Qiagen DNeasy Blood Extraction Kit. At the junction V is shortened by 2 bases and J by 0 bases, with 8 bases in between. The CDR3 spans 16 residues, from the cysteine through the phenylalanine. CDR3 DNA is the only sequence kept; it has 48 bases, read in frame from the first base. Per the germline V gene, SGHTA is the CDR1 and FQGNSA is the CDR2. Library creation used the immunoSEQ multiplex PCR assay. The multiplex PCR relied on a mix of 60 forward primers for TCR Vbeta segments and 13 reverse primers for TCR Jbeta segments. Amplification of the CDR3 region of rearranged TCR beta genes was performed with a multiplex PCR assay on genomic DNA. The Illumina HiSeq System was used to sequence the amplified TCR beta libraries as 87-base-pair reads. Concerning the study's data processing: A later analysis tallied roughly 76 million unique TCR beta chains across the 550 to 850 repertoires, and approximately 12 million of those chains were shared by two or more donors. Raw reads were error-corrected and collapsed into unique sequences with a nearest-neighbor algorithm that merged closely related sequences to remove PCR and sequencing errors. To assign V, D and J gene segments, CDR3 sequences were aligned to IMGT reference sequences. Each retained sequence needed at least a six-nucleotide match to both a V gene segment and a J gene segment. Rearrangements were called productive when the CDR3 lacked stop codons and stayed in frame with V and J; all others were non-productive. Following IMGT convention, CDR3 was defined as the stretch from the second conserved V-encoded cysteine to the conserved J-encoded phenylalanine. The earlier analysis of 587 of the donors excluded sequences that lacked an unambiguous match to a single V gene segment. An earlier analysis of around 600 of the donors classified V segments as functional when productive rearrangements were above 56.7% and as segregating when the standard deviation between donors was above 5%. A statistical classification framework was developed to diagnose cytomegalovirus status using the catalog of TCR beta chain sequences. A later analysis assigned V and J genes by comparing TCR nucleotide sequences with IMGT/GENE-DB human TR gene sequences. The TCRdist pipeline was used in a later analysis to assign CDR3 sequences and most-parsimonious VDJ recombination scenarios. In a later analysis, each TCR beta chain was defined by its CDR3 amino acid sequence together with its V-gene family, and reads lacking a unique V-gene family were excluded. In a later analysis, around 600 highly shared, low-generation-probability nucleotide sequences were removed to address suspected cross-contamination and a sequencing artifact. For each public chain, a later analysis derived a clonal expansion index from normalized ranks of inferred template counts within each repertoire. In a later analysis, generation probabilities were computed using a VDJ recombination model fitted to out-of-frame rearrangements, and the results were checked against IGoR. In a later analysis, hypergeometric tests were used to score TCR-TCR, TCR-HLA and TCR-CMV co-occurrence, with a repertoire-size bias correction applied to TCR pairs. A later analysis estimated false discovery rates by permuting HLA or CMV assignments 20 times. A later analysis grouped co-occurring TCRs with DBSCAN, adding TCRdist sequence similarity when clustering within HLA-allele-positive subsets. Repertoires with fewer than 30,000 or more than 120,000 public chains, plus five repertoires with anomalous nucleotide sharing, were excluded from co-occurrence clustering. TCRdb retrieved this table from immuneACCESS and kept in-frame rearrangements only. Not all clones are present; in checked studies, unresolved V genes account for under half, and no reason is known for the remainder. That table is the source of V, J and clone size, and D and trimming were worked out from the DNA. The table for this sample lists approximately 150,000 clones; roughly 80% of them were counted only once. The top ten clones comprise around 6.7% of the sample.

The chain is assembled from TRBV7-2 and TRBJ1-6, with no reliable assignment of the D segment. Sequences were obtained from PBMCs. This clonotype was sampled from a woman aged 30 to 39 in good health and CMV-seropositive. The CDR3 region reads CASSLRGSSYNSPLHF. Here is the DNA: TGTGCCAGCAGCTTAAGAGGCAGCTCCTATAATTCACCCCTCCACTTT.